What follows describes a single TCR beta chain. This clone's antigen is unknown. No quality values exist for individual bases; no much larger clone is one base distant. Per the publication, the time point label means: cells obtained before transplantation from donor or recipient. CD3+CD4+ and CD3+CD8+ populations were FACS-sorted from unstimulated pre-transplant donor and recipient cells taken from spleen or lymph nodes. Libraries were built with the immunoSEQ multiplex PCR assay. For most patients, genomic DNA was isolated with the Qiagen DNeasy Blood and Tissue Kit and sent frozen to Adaptive Biotechnologies for TCR sequencing. Adaptive Biotechnologies carried out high-throughput TCR-beta CDR3 sequencing of genomic DNA for most patients. From the authors' description of their analysis: TCR sequencing data were retrieved from Adaptive's ImmunoSEQ software for about 17 patients, whereas a few other patients were processed with MiXCR and VDJtools. CD4 versus CD8 sorting errors were corrected by removing sequences found in both subsets at a frequency ratio below 5:1. Because the origin of CDR3 nucleotide sequences shared between donor and recipient could not be assigned, those sequences were removed. To be classed as alloreactive, a clone needed at least 2-fold expansion over unstimulated cells and a minimum CFSE-low frequency of 0.002% (template counts) or 0.001% (read counts). Mappable clones were those detected in sequenced pre-transplant spleen, lymph node, or MLR CFSE-low populations of the donor or recipient. The cumulative frequency of alloreactive clones was calculated as a percentage of all sequences, weighted by copy number. This is the immuneACCESS table as TCRdb keeps it, with only in-frame sequences that have V and J called. A part of the clones is gone; compared with another copy, unresolved V genes explain less than half, and the rest is unexplained. The DNA gave D and trimming, while V, J and clone size come from that table. This sample lists roughly 97,000 clones; less than 90% were detected once. Over 0.7% of the sample goes to the ten largest clones.

The germline V gene specifies LGHNA as CDR1 and YNFKEQ as CDR2. Taken from cysteine to phenylalanine, the CDR3 has 17 residues. Only the CDR3 region is kept as DNA, spanning 51 bases read in frame from base 1. V and J lose 0 bases and 1 base, and a span of 16 bases separates them. The source of the sample is a study of graft-versus-host responses after intestinal transplantation (dated by TCRdb to the early 2020s). Study-wide context: The transplants that recipients got were multivisceral, liver-intestinal, or isolated intestinal. Every recipient was given anti-thymocyte globulin induction, then maintenance tacrolimus and steroids for 3 to 4 years. After intestinal transplantation, graft-versus-host and host-versus-graft alloreactive T cell clones were followed in the graft, circulation and bone marrow using bulk TCR-beta CDR3 sequencing. Alloreactive clones were identified by sequencing pre-transplant mixed lymphocyte reaction products and comparing them with unstimulated pre-transplant donor and recipient T cells. The cohort enrolled about two dozen intestinal transplant recipients including one retransplant, and a few patients lacking pretransplant specimens were excluded. A peak of at least 4% donor T cells among recipient peripheral blood mononuclear cells was the definition used for donor T cell macrochimerism. Samples from three later patients were sequenced in-house on an Illumina MiSeq with MiXCR processing rather than by the commercial service.

What the study reported, not specific to this receptor: Early after transplant, peak levels of circulating GvH clones were associated with declines in HvG clones. The relatively low number and heterogeneity of intestinal transplant patients limited the conclusions. GvH clones were found in recipient bone marrow, and some of the GvH clones appeared earlier in ileal mucosa or blood, which is consistent with an intestinal mucosal origin. In the allografts of patients with donor T cell macrochimerism, GvH to HvG T cell clonal ratios were high.

The sample here was unstimulated CD4+ T cells sorted from spleen or lymph node cells, taken before intestinal transplant. The chain uses TRBV4-2 and TRBJ2-7, and perhaps TRBD2 as D gene, on 5 matching bases. The clonotype was recovered from a human donor who received an intestinal transplant. The CDR3 amino acid sequence is: CASSQDPRTLISYEQYF. The DNA is as follows: TGTGCCAGCAGCCAAGATCCTCGGACTCTCATTTCCTACGAGCAGTACTTC.